This T cell receptor beta chain was found in a study of T cells after yellow fever vaccination. In this sample, this clonotype turned up many times. No antigen is known for it. General study results and limits: The study re-detected most primary-vaccination clones after the booster (about 95% CD4, roughly 91% CD8). Though weaker, the secondary response peaked faster, on day 5 versus 15.

It was through 5'RACE template switching that TCR cDNA was made, with a universal primer site and UMIs added. MiXCR, applied by TCRdb to the 5' RACE reads, yields one record per CDR3 protein. The profile covers a few hundred thousand distinct CDR3 sequences, with approximately 4% appearing a single time and less than 20% taken by the ten largest. Germline CDR1 is SQVTM and CDR2 is ANQGSEA. There are 13 residues in the CDR3. V was clipped by 2 bases and J by 0 bases, with 5 bases between them. The clonotype was recovered from a man in his late teens or twenties who received the YFV17D yellow fever vaccine. Sequenced here: PBMCs, sampled 15 days after the yellow fever booster vaccination. The rearrangement uses TRBV29-1 and TRBJ2-4; D may be TRBD2 (5 bases). CDR3 bases: TGCAGCGTTGAACTAGCAGCCAAAAACATTCAGTACTTC. It yields the protein CSVELAAKNIQYF.